This entry describes one T cell receptor (beta chain). No antigen is known for it. This entry comes from a study of a mutant IDH1 vaccine in newly diagnosed glioma. Study in general: Vaccination followed radiotherapy alone by 4-6 weeks, or accompanied temozolomide cycles. Pretreatment consisted of radiotherapy, temozolomide, or both, with most receiving both.

Assay used: immunoSEQ multiplex PCR; TCRdb lists only in-frame clones, some missing. The table has around 40,000 clones, 84% seen once. The CDR3 runs 12 residues. Trimming at V came to 6 bases and at J to 6 bases, leaving 5 bases not matched to a gene. The germline gives CDR1 MDHEN, CDR2 SYDVKM. Sample time point: week 11, during vaccination. Doses consisted of 300 ug of mutant IDH1 20-mer peptide each, paired with topical imiquimod. Those who donated had recent WHO grade 3 or 4 IDH1-mutant, ATRX-lost astrocytomas. The sequence was obtained from a man aged 35 to 55 with glioma. The chain links TRBV28 to TRBJ2-7; TRBD1 aligns across 7 bases. This specimen was PBMCs, taken from a glioma patient whose treatment included an IDH1 peptide vaccine. This chain's CDR3 is CASSPQGVEQYF. CDR3 nucleotide sequence: TGTGCCAGCAGCCCCCAGGGGGTCGAGCAGTACTTC.